These 24 T cell receptor beta chains originate from one sample sequenced in a study of T cell clusters in autoimmune cytopenias. TRB rearrangements were amplified by touch-down multiplex PCR with mixed TRB-A/B primers. TCRdb re-called the multiplex PCR reads; one entry per CDR3 protein, DNA not given. The sample has approximately 2,000 distinct CDR3 sequences. TRB was amplified from around 250 ng of peripheral blood genomic DNA per sample. Sequencing was carried out using peripheral blood. These receptors all come from a human donor with an autoimmune cytopenia or autoimmune hepatitis (not recorded which).

This clonotype is identified as medium-sized (0.01 to 0.1%) from frequency. This chain links TRBV19 with TRBJ1-2; TCRdb returns TRBD1, unconfirmable since there is no DNA. Germline CDR1 and CDR2: LNHDA and SQIVND (reference sequence). The CDR3 has 15 amino acids. The CDR3: CASSRRGQEHYGYTF.

By frequency, this clonotype is medium-sized. J is TRBJ2-1 and V is TRBV19. Germline lookup yields CDR1 LNHDA and CDR2 SQIVND (reference sequence). CDR3 size: 13 residues. The CDR3 reads CASSIAVLAEQFF.

This clonotype is deemed medium-sized (0.01 to 0.1%) by its frequency. The genes are TRBV27 and TRBJ2-3; the D call from TCRdb, TRBD2, cannot be confirmed without DNA. In germline, CDR1 is MNHEY, CDR2 SMNVEV (reference sequence). There are 15 residues in the CDR3. This CDR3 reads CASSLKGRLTDTQYF.

The rearrangement joins TRBV5-6 to TRBJ1-1; TCRdb calls TRBD1, which cannot be checked without DNA. The CDR3 covers 13 residues. Looked up from germline, CDR1 is SGHDT and CDR2 is YYEEEE. The CDR3 sequence: CASSQGPTIEAFF.

This clonotype is medium-sized by frequency. This CDR3 reads CASSRGTSGGNEQFF. J is TRBJ2-1 and V is TRBV27; TCRdb's D gene call, TRBD2, goes unchecked for lack of DNA. The CDR3 runs 15 residues. CDR1 and CDR2 from the germline V gene are MNHEY and SMNVEV (reference sequence).

J is TRBJ2-4 and V is TRBV5-6; the D gene TCRdb calls, TRBD1, cannot be checked with no DNA. This CDR3 comprises 15 residues. CDR1 and CDR2 from the germline V gene are SGHDT and YYEEEE. The CDR3 sequence is CASSRGSGGRNIQYF.

By frequency, this clonotype registers medium-sized. The chain has TRBV10-3 and TRBJ1-2; TCRdb designates TRBD1, a call that cannot be tested without DNA. The length of the CDR3 is 13 residues. Germline CDR1 ENHRY, CDR2 SYGVKD. This chain's CDR3 is CAISANRGHGYTF.

The rearrangement joins TRBV19 to TRBJ1-2; TCRdb proposes TRBD1, but this gene call is untestable without DNA. Germline CDR1 reads LNHDA; CDR2 reads SQIVND (reference sequence). The CDR3 is 15 amino acids. CDR3 loop: CASSIPWDRGHGYTF.

Its frequency marks this clonotype as medium-sized. The chain uses TRBV27 and TRBJ1-1; TCRdb's assignment of TRBD1 cannot be checked, as there is no DNA. CDR3 length: 13 amino acids. Germline V CDR1 and CDR2: MNHEY, SMNVEV (reference sequence). The chain's CDR3 is CASSFGRGTEAFF.

This sequence joins TRBV7-9 and TRBJ1-1; TCRdb's assignment of TRBD1 cannot be checked, as there is no DNA. This CDR3 comprises 17 residues. Looked up from germline, CDR1 is SEHNR and CDR2 is FQNEAQ (reference sequence). The CDR3 reads CASSPMAGQGANTEAFF.

This chain links TRBV5-1 with TRBJ1-3; TCRdb's assignment of TRBD1 cannot be checked, as there is no DNA. Germline loops: CDR1 SGHRS, CDR2 YFSETQ. This CDR3 is 15 amino acids long. The CDR3 loop is CASSMGQHNAWPIYF.

Frequency places this clonotype as medium-sized. The J gene is TRBJ2-2, the V gene TRBV7-6; TCRdb's assignment of TRBD1 cannot be checked, as there is no DNA. In germline, CDR1 is SGHVS, CDR2 FNYEAQ. The CDR3 has 15 residues. CDR3 in amino acids: CASSYGTGLTGELFF.

By frequency, this clonotype is medium-sized. The chain employs TRBV18 and TRBJ2-5; TCRdb returns TRBD1, unconfirmable since there is no DNA. Germline V gene lookup returns CDR1 KGHSH and CDR2 LQKENI. CDR3 size: 13 residues. The CDR3 is CASSPPTRGTQYF. Combining the CDR3 with reference TRBV18 and TRBJ2-5 gives the whole variable domain NAGVMQNPRHLVRRRGQEARLRCSPMKGHSHVYWYRQLPEEGLKFMVYLQKENIIDESGMPKERFSAEFPKEGPSILRIQQVVRGDSAAYFCASSPPTRGTQYFGPGTRLLVL.

The genes are TRBV4-1 and TRBJ1-2; TCRdb reports TRBD1, a call that lacks DNA to check it against. Looked up from germline, CDR1 is MGHRA and CDR2 is YSYEKL. CDR3 size: 15 residues. This CDR3 reads CASSPQVGGLGGYTF.

In terms of frequency, this clonotype is medium-sized (0.01 to 0.1%). CDR3 in amino acids: CASSRTPGLGSYGTQYF. V gene TRBV6-5 combines with J gene TRBJ2-5; TCRdb reports TRBD2, a call that lacks DNA to check it against. Germline V gives CDR1 MNHEY, CDR2 SVGAGI. The CDR3 is 17 amino acids.

This clonotype shows up as medium-sized by frequency. This CDR3 reads CASSPTGDEQFF. This sequence joins TRBV6-5 and TRBJ2-1; TCRdb indicates TRBD1, and absent DNA this call remains unverified. The CDR3 consists of 12 residues. Germline CDR1 is MNHEY and CDR2 is SVGAGI.

The gene calls are TRBV11-2 and TRBJ1-1; TCRdb proposes TRBD1, but this gene call is untestable without DNA. The V gene's germline CDR1 is SGHAT and CDR2 FQNNGV. CDR3 length: 15 residues. The CDR3 loop reads CASSFFDRADTEAFF. Drawing the rest from reference TRBV11-2 and TRBJ1-1, the complete variable domain is EAGVAQSPRYKIIEKRQSVAFWCNPISGHATLYWYQQILGQGPKLLIQFQNNGVVDDSQLPKDRFSAERLKGVDSTLKIQPAKLEDSAVYLCASSFFDRADTEAFFGQGTRLTVV.

The chain uses TRBV6-1 and TRBJ1-1; TCRdb gives TRBD1 as the D gene, but with no DNA this cannot be confirmed. The CDR3 sequence is 13 residues long. CDR1 and CDR2 (germline): MNHNS, SASEGT. CDR3 in amino acids: CATDRGGSTEAFF.

This clonotype is called medium-sized based on its frequency. The chain combines TRBV19 with TRBJ2-2; the TRBD1 assignment by TCRdb is unverifiable without DNA. Germline V gene lookup returns CDR1 LNHDA and CDR2 SQIVND (reference sequence). The CDR3 covers 15 residues. CDR3: CASTPRVGGDGELFF.

This clonotype is deemed large by its frequency. The rearrangement links TRBV29-1 to TRBJ2-2; the TCRdb D gene call, TRBD1, has no DNA to confirm it. This CDR3 is built from 15 residues. In germline, CDR1 is SQVTM, CDR2 ANQGSEA. This chain's CDR3 is CSAASTLTGREELFF.

This clonotype registers medium-sized by frequency. The rearrangement links TRBV12-3 or TRBV12-4 to TRBJ2-1; TCRdb returns TRBD2, unconfirmable since there is no DNA. The CDR3 is made up of 16 amino acids. The CDR3 reads CASSFREGLLYNEQFF.

Frequency places this clonotype as medium-sized. V gene TRBV10-3 combines with J gene TRBJ1-4; TCRdb's D call, TRBD1, is unchecked because there is no DNA. The CDR3 has 15 amino acids. From germline, CDR1 is ENHRY and CDR2 SYGVKD. The CDR3 loop is CAISELQGTNEKLFF.

This chain links TRBV7-9 with TRBJ2-1. The germline gives CDR1 SEHNR, CDR2 FQNEAQ (reference sequence). The CDR3 spans 15 residues. CDR3 sequence: CASSPGRARYNEQFF.

This clonotype is deemed medium-sized (0.01 to 0.1%) by its frequency. The chain is built from TRBV18 and TRBJ2-2; checking the TCRdb D call of TRBD2 is not possible without DNA. This CDR3 is built from 18 residues. CDR1 is KGHSH, CDR2 LQKENI, per germline. CDR3 sequence: CASSPRSVAGSGTGELFF.